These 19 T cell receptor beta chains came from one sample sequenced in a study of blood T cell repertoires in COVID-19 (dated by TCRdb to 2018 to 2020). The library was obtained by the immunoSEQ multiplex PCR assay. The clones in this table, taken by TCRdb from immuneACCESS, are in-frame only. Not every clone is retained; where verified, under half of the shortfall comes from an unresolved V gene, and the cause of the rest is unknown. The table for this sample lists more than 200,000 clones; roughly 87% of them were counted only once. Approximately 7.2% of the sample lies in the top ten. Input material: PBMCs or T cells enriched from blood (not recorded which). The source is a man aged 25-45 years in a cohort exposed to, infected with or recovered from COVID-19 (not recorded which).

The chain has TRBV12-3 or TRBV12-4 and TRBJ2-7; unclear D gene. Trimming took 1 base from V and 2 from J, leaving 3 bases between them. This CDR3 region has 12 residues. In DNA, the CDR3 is TGTGCCAGCAGTTTAGTAACCTACGAGCAGTACTTC. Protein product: CASSLVTYEQYF.

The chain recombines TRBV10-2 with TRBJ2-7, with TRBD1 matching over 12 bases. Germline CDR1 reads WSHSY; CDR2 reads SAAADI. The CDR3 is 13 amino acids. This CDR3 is CAGQGADGYEQYF. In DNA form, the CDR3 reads TGCGCGGGACAGGGGGCCGATGGCTACGAGCAGTACTTC.

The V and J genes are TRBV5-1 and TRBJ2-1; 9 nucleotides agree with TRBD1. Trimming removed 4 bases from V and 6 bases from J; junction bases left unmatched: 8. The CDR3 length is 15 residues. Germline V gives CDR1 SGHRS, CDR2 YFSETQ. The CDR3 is CASSGLGQGLNEQFF. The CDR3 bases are TGCGCCAGCAGCGGGTTGGGACAGGGTCTCAATGAGCAGTTCTTC.

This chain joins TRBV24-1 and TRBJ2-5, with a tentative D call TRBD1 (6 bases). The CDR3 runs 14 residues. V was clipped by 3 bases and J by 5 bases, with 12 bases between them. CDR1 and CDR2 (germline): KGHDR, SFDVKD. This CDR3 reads CATSDVAQGETQYF. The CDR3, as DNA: TGTGCCACCAGTGATGTAGCACAGGGTGAGACCCAGTACTTC.

The CDR3 bases are TGTGCCAGCTCACCAGCTTTTGGGGGAGGCTCCTACAATGAGCAGTTCTTC. Protein sequence: CASSPAFGGGSYNEQFF. V gene TRBV18 combines with J gene TRBJ2-1; possible D gene TRBD2, 6 bases. CDR3 length: 17 amino acids. CDR1 KGHSH and CDR2 LQKENI come from the germline V gene. V shed 2 bases and J shed 0 bases, with 14 bases lying between them. Looking up the rest from reference TRBV18 and TRBJ2-1 gives the full variable domain: NAGVMQNPRHLVRRRGQEARLRCSPMKGHSHVYWYRQLPEEGLKFMVYLQKENIIDESGMPKERFSAEFPKEGPSILRIQQVVRGDSAAYFCASSPAFGGGSYNEQFFGPGTRLTVL.

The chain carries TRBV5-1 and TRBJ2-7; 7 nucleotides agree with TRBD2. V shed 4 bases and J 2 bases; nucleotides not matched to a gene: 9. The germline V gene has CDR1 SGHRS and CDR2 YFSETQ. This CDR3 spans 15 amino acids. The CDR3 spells CASSSLPSGAYEQYF. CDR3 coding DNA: TGCGCCAGCAGCAGTCTCCCCAGCGGGGCCTACGAGCAGTACTTC.

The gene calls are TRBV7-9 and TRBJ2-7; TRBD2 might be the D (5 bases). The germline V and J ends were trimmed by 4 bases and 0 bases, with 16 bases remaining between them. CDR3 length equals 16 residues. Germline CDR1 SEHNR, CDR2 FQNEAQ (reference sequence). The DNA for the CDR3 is TGTGCCAGCAGCTCCTTTGGACTGGCGAGCTCCTACGAGCAGTACTTC. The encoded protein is CASSSFGLASSYEQYF.

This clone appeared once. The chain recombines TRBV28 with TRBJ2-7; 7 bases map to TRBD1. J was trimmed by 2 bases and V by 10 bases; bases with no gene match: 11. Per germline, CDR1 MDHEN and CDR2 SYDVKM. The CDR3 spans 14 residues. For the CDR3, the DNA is TGTGCCACCAGACTACCGGGACAGACCTACGAGCAGTACTTC. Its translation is CATRLPGQTYEQYF.

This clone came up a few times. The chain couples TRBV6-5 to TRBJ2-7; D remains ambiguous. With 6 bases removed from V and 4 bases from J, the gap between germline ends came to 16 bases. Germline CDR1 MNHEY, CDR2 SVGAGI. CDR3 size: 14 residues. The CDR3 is CASSSARNVYEQYF. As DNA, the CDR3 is TGTGCCAGCAGCTCCGCCAGAAACGTTTACGAGCAGTACTTC.

CDR3: CASSLEEGWSPLHF. CDR3 DNA: TGTGCCAGCAGCTTAGAAGAGGGTTGGTCACCCCTCCACTTT. V is TRBV7-2 and J is TRBJ1-6; no reliable D call. Trimming took 1 base from V and 10 from J, leaving 11 bases between them. Looked up from germline, CDR1 is SGHTA and CDR2 is FQGNSA. The CDR3 covers 14 residues.

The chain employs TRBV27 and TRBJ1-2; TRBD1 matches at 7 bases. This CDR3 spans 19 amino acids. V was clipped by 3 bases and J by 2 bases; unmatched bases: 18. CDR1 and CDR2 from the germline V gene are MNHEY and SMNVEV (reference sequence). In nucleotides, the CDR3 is TGTGCCAGCAGTTTCCACCCCCCGACAGGGACCGTCGGGAACTATGGCTACACCTTC. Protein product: CASSFHPPTGTVGNYGYTF.

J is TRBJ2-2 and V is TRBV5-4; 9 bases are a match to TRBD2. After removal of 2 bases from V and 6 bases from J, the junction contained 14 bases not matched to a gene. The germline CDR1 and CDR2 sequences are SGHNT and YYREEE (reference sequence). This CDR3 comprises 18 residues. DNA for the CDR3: TGTGCCAGCAGCTTTTTTCCTAGCGGGATCCGAAGGGCCGGGGAGCTGTTTTTT. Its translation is CASSFFPSGIRRAGELFF.

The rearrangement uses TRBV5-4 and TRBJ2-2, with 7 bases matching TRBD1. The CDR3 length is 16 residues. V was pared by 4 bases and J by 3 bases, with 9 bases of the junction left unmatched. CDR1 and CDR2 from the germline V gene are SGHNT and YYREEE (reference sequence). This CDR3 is CASSPGQASYTGELFF. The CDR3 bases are TGTGCCAGCAGCCCTGGACAGGCAAGTTACACCGGGGAGCTGTTTTTT. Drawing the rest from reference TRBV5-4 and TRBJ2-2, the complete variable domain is ETGVTQSPTHLIKTRGQQVTLRCSSQSGHNTVSWYQQALGQGPQFIFQYYREEENGRGNFPPRFSGLQFPNYSSELNVNALELDDSALYLCASSPGQASYTGELFFGEGSRLTVL.

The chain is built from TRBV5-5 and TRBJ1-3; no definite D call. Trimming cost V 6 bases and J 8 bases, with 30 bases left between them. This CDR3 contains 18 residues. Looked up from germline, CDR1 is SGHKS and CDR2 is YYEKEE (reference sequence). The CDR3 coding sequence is TGTGCCAGCACCCGGCACCCCAGACCTTGGTCCCGGGTGGACACCATATATTTT. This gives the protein CASTRHPRPWSRVDTIYF.

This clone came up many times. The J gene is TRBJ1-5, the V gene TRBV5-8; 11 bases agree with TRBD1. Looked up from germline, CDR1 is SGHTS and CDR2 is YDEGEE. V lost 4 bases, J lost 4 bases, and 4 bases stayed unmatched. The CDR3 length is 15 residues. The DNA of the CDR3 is TGTGCCAGCAGCCCGGGACAGGGGGGAAATCAGCCCCAGCATTTT. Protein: CASSPGQGGNQPQHF.

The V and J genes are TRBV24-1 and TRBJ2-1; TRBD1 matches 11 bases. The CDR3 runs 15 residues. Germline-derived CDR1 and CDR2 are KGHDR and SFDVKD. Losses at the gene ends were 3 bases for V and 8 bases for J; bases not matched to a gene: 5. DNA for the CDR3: TGTGCCACCAGTGATAGGGACAGGGGGTTTGATGAGCAGTTCTTC. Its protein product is CATSDRDRGFDEQFF.

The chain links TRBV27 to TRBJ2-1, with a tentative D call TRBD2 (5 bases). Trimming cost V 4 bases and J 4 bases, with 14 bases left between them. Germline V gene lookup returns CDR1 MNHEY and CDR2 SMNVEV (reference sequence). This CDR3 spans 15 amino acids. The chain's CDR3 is CASSYLAGLYNEQFF. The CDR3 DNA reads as TGTGCCAGCAGTTACCTGGCGGGTTTGTACAATGAGCAGTTCTTC.

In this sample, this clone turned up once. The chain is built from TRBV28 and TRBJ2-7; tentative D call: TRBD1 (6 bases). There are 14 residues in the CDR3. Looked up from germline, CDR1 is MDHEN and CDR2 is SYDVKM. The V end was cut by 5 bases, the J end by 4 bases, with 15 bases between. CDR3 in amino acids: CASSLGTQGYEQYF. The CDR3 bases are TGTGCCAGCAGTCTGGGGACACAAGGATACGAGCAGTACTTC.

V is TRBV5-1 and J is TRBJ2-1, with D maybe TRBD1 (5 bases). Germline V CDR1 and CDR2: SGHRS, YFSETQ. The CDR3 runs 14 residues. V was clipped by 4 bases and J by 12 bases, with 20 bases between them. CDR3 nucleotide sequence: TGCGCCAGCAGCGAGGACAAGGTCGGAGCCGGGCAGTTCTTC. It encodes CASSEDKVGAGQFF. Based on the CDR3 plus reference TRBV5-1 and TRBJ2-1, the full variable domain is KAGVTQTPRYLIKTRGQQVTLSCSPISGHRSVSWYQQTPGQGLQFLFEYFSETQRNKGNFPGRFSGRQFSNSRSEMNVSTLELGDSALYLCASSEDKVGAGQFFGPGTRLTVL.